Each of the 13 T cell receptor beta chains below was sequenced from the same sample in a study of blood T cell repertoires in COVID-19. Sequencing was performed with immunoSEQ multiplex PCR; in TCRdb, only in-frame clones are kept and a portion is missing. The sample includes some 300,000 clones, around 86% seen only once; the top ten take about 1.7%. Sequencing was carried out using PBMCs or T cells enriched from blood (not recorded which). Receptor source: a woman in her thirties or forties who had recovered from COVID-19.

This clone was found once. This chain joins TRBV4-1 and TRBJ1-1; possibly TRBD1 for D (6 bases). CDR1 is MGHRA and CDR2 is YSYEKL in the germline V gene. The CDR3 consists of 16 residues. Between the trimmed V and J ends, which lost 4 bases and 1 base, there was a span of 16 bases. The CDR3 reads CASSLETGSANTEAFF. The CDR3 coding sequence is TGCGCCAGCAGCCTAGAGACAGGTTCGGCGAACACTGAAGCTTTCTTT.

This clone appeared a single time. The gene calls are TRBV5-4 and TRBJ2-3; 12 bases align to TRBD2. The germline CDR1 and CDR2 sequences are SGHNT and YYREEE (reference sequence). The V gene end was trimmed by 0 bases and the J gene end by 4 bases; junction bases not matched to a gene: 6. The CDR3 has 17 amino acids. The CDR3 reads CASSLGLAGGPSDTQYF. In DNA form, the CDR3 reads TGTGCCAGCAGCTTGGGCCTAGCGGGAGGGCCCTCAGATACGCAGTATTTT.

The chain uses TRBV7-2 and TRBJ2-5; 7 bases align to TRBD1. The CDR3 length is 14 residues. With 5 bases clipped from V and 5 bases from J, the junction kept 8 bases outside the gene matches. CDR1 is SGHTA and CDR2 is FQGNSA in the germline V gene. The DNA of the CDR3 is TGTGCCAGCAGCCCTTACAGGGGTAGGGAGACCCAGTACTTC. The encoded protein is CASSPYRGRETQYF.

The J gene is TRBJ2-1, the V gene TRBV6-5; D is possibly TRBD1 (6 bases). V was pared by 7 bases and J by 4 bases, with 17 bases between. There are 15 residues in the CDR3. Looked up from germline, CDR1 is MNHEY and CDR2 is SVGAGI. The CDR3 DNA reads as TGTGCCAGCACGCTGCGAGGACAGAATTACAATGAGCAGTTCTTC. Translating gives CASTLRGQNYNEQFF.

V usage is TRBV19 and J usage is TRBJ1-5; 7 bases map to TRBD1. V dropped 5 bases and J dropped 4; count of bases not matched to a gene: 11. The CDR3 spans 16 residues. The V gene's germline CDR1 is LNHDA and CDR2 SQIVND (reference sequence). The CDR3 is CASSVKGGAGNQPQHF. CDR3 nucleotides: TGTGCCAGTAGTGTTAAAGGGGGCGCCGGGAATCAGCCCCAGCATTTT.

V gene TRBV7-8 combines with J gene TRBJ1-3, with TRBD1 as a possible D gene (6 bases). CDR1 and CDR2 (germline): SGHVS, FQNEAQ. The CDR3 contains 12 residues. The ends were cut back, 5 bases at V and 8 bases at J, with 10 bases in the middle. The CDR3, as DNA: TGTGCCAGCAGCCTCCGACAGGACACCATATATTTT. It yields the protein CASSLRQDTIYF.

For the CDR3, the DNA is TGTGCCAGCAGCTTAACGGGGTTTCTGGACACTGAAGCTTTCTTT. It encodes CASSLTGFLDTEAFF. This sequence joins TRBV5-4 and TRBJ1-1; no definite D call. Germline assignment: CDR1 SGHNT and CDR2 YYREEE (reference sequence). The CDR3 has 15 residues. V dropped 2 bases and J dropped 3 bases, with 14 bases sitting between them.

The V call is TRBV13, the J call TRBJ2-7; 10 nucleotides align to TRBD2. Germline CDR1 is PRHDT and CDR2 is FYEKMQ (reference sequence). This CDR3 contains 15 residues. V gave up 1 base and J gave up 0 bases; unmatched junction bases: 0. For the CDR3, the DNA is TGTGCCAGCAGCTTAGCTAGCGGGAGCTCCTACGAGCAGTACTTC. Residues: CASSLASGSSYEQYF.

The chain joins TRBV19 to TRBJ1-5; the D is unclear. Trimming took off 7 bases at V and 4 bases at J, with 11 bases between the two ends. The CDR3 runs 13 residues. CDR1 LNHDA and CDR2 SQIVND come from the germline V gene (reference sequence). In nucleotides, the CDR3 is TGTGCCAGTAACAATCCCGGGAATCAGCCCCAGCATTTT. This gives the protein CASNNPGNQPQHF. Looking up the rest from reference TRBV19 and TRBJ1-5 gives the full variable domain: DGGITQSPKYLFRKEGQNVTLSCEQNLNHDAMYWYRQDPGQGLRLIYYSQIVNDFQKGDIAEGYSVSREKKESFPLTVTSAQKNPTAFYLCASNNPGNQPQHFGDGTRLSIL.

This chain uses TRBV5-1 with TRBJ2-7, with TRBD1 matching over 10 bases. After removal of 3 bases from V and 4 bases from J, the junction contained 7 bases not matched to a gene. The germline gives CDR1 SGHRS, CDR2 YFSETQ. CDR3 length: 15 residues. CDR3 DNA: TGCGCCAGCAGCTCCCCAAGACAGGGGGCGTACGAGCAGTACTTC. It yields the protein CASSSPRQGAYEQYF.

V usage is TRBV27 and J usage is TRBJ2-1, with 7 bases fitting TRBD1. V lost 5 bases to trimming and J lost 6 bases; unmatched junction nucleotides: 10. From germline, CDR1 is MNHEY and CDR2 SMNVEV (reference sequence). The CDR3 runs 15 residues. The CDR3 region is CASSGDSRLINEQFF. The CDR3 bases are TGTGCCAGCAGTGGGGACAGCAGGTTGATCAATGAGCAGTTCTTC.

This chain uses TRBV29-1 with TRBJ2-1, with D hard to call. CDR3 length equals 13 residues. Per germline, CDR1 SQVTM and CDR2 ANQGSEA. With 7 bases removed from V and 9 bases from J, the gap between germline ends came to 19 bases. CDR3 coding DNA: TGCAGCGCACGTTTAACCCCCGTCGGTGAGCAGTTCTTC. Its translation is CSARLTPVGEQFF.

V is TRBV6-6 and J is TRBJ2-1, with D maybe TRBD2 (6 bases). Germline CDR1 reads MNHNY; CDR2 reads SVGAGI (reference sequence). The CDR3 length is 14 residues. The ends were cut back, 3 bases at V and 7 bases at J, with 13 bases in the middle. Written as DNA, the CDR3 is TGTGCCAGCAGTTATGGAGGGTTGGCAAATGAGCAGTTCTTC. It encodes CASSYGGLANEQFF.